Listed below are T cell receptor beta chains from one sample, sequenced in a study of blood T cell repertoires in COVID-19. Clones were sequenced by immunoSEQ multiplex PCR, and TCRdb holds only the in-frame ones, with some missing. The sample lists around 90,000 clones, approximately 92% occurring once. What was sequenced was peripheral blood. The origin of the receptors is a woman aged 60-75 years with active COVID-19. The CDR3 runs from the conserved cysteine through the conserved F or W. The order of the fields is CDR3 length, V gene, D gene, J gene, clone size, CDR3 DNA, CDR3 protein. The D gene is left open where the match is weak. Expanded clones get a size class; other rows say once, few or many, or leave the size out.

15	TRBV4-1	TRBD2	TRBJ2-5	NA	TGCGCCAGCAGCCAAGATGGGAGCGGGGGAGAGACCCAGTACTTC	CASSQDGSGGETQYF
14	TRBV28	TRBD1	TRBJ1-5	NA	TGTGCCAGTCGGGACAGGGGGGGACATCAGCCCCAGCATTTT	CASRDRGGHQPQHF
13	TRBV21-1	NA	TRBJ2-5	NA	TGTGCCAGCAACCCCCCCTGTGCGGAGACCCAGTACTTC	CASNPPCAETQYF
17	TRBV10-3	TRBD1	TRBJ2-1	NA	TGTGCCACCTCTGGACAGGGATCATACCGCTCCTACAATGAGCAGTTCTTC	CATSGQGSYRSYNEQFF
15	TRBV2	NA	TRBJ1-5	once	TGTGCCAGCAGTGTTGGTTCTGGAGGCAATCAGCCCCAGCATTTT	CASSVGSGGNQPQHF
14	TRBV10-3	TRBD1	TRBJ2-1	NA	TGTGCCATCCGTGGGGGACAGGGACTCCATGAGCAGTTCTTC	CAIRGGQGLHEQFF
15	TRBV28	NA	TRBJ1-3	NA	TGTGCCAGCACCCAAGGGGGGGCGGGTGGAAACACCATATATTTT	CASTQGGAGGNTIYF
14	TRBV28	NA	TRBJ2-7	NA	TGTGCCAGCAGTTTGTCCGGGGTTTCCTACGAGCAGTACTTC	CASSLSGVSYEQYF
15	TRBV5-1	TRBD2	TRBJ2-3	NA	TGCGCCAGCAGTTCCGGGACTAGCGGGGGGGATACGCAGTATTTT	CASSSGTSGGDTQYF
19	TRBV24-1	TRBD2	TRBJ2-2	once	TGTGCCACCAGTGATTTGGTGAGTGCGGGGGAATTGCACACCGGGGAGCTGTTTTTT	CATSDLVSAGELHTGELFF
15	TRBV28	TRBD2	TRBJ2-1	NA	TGTGCCAGCAGTTTTCAGCGGGGCTTGGACAATGAGCAGTTCTTC	CASSFQRGLDNEQFF
15	TRBV28	TRBD1	TRBJ1-1	NA	TGTGCCAGCCGTAAAGGGGACAGGGGTTACACTGAAGCTTTCTTT	CASRKGDRGYTEAFF
12	TRBV5-4	NA	TRBJ2-7	NA	TGTGCCAGCAGCATGAGCTTGTCTGAGCAGTACTTC	CASSMSLSEQYF
14	TRBV7-2	NA	TRBJ1-2	NA	TGTGCCAGCAAAGAGGGTTGGGTTAGTCAGGGCTACACCTTC	CASKEGWVSQGYTF
17	TRBV9	TRBD2	TRBJ2-3	few	TGTGCCAGCAGCGTAGATCCTTCGGGGGGAAGCACAGATACGCAGTATTTT	CASSVDPSGGSTDTQYF
18	TRBV28	NA	TRBJ1-6	NA	TGTGCCAGCACCCGCCGATCAGGGAGCAGGGGATCTAATTCACCCCTCCACTTT	CASTRRSGSRGSNSPLHF
15	TRBV10-2	TRBD2	TRBJ2-1	NA	TGCGCCAGCAGTGGGTGGGGGGGGTCCGGGAATGAGCAGTTCTTC	CASSGWGGSGNEQFF
12	TRBV3-1/TRBV3-2	NA	TRBJ2-5	NA	TGTGCCAGCAGCCACGTCGGAGAGACCCAGTACTTC	CASSHVGETQYF
15	TRBV18	TRBD1	TRBJ2-4	once	TGTGCCAGCTCATCTCCGGGACAGGGGGGAAACATTCAGTACTTC	CASSSPGQGGNIQYF
14	TRBV18	NA	TRBJ2-7	NA	TGTGCCAGCACTGACAGGGGAGGGTCCTACGAGCAGTACTTC	CASTDRGGSYEQYF
19	TRBV7-2	TRBD1	TRBJ1-4	NA	TGTGCCAGCAGCTTAGCCGCTAAGGGGGCTATTGCAACTAATGAAAAACTGTTTTTT	CASSLAAKGAIATNEKLFF
14	TRBV6-5	TRBD2	TRBJ2-3	once	TGTGCCAGCAGAAGTGCTAGCGGGGGCGATACGCAGTATTTT	CASRSASGGDTQYF